This T cell receptor (beta chain) was identified during a study of CD8+CD57+ T cells in acquired aplastic anemia. The CDR3 has 13 residues. Trimming pared 4 bases from V and 1 base from J, leaving 8 bases between. Germline V gene sequence: CDR1 SGHKS, CDR2 YYEKEE (reference sequence). Of note for this clonotype: It is likely a read error, because the conserved phenylalanine at the end of the CDR3 is missing.

Genomic DNA, serving as template, underwent TCR beta VDJ and CDR3 profiling. MiXCR, run by TCRdb on the reads, gives a single entry per CDR3 protein. The table lists about 160,000 distinct CDR3 sequences, 40% to 50% of them singletons. Patients chosen for sequencing had CD8+CD57+ cells that had expanded, as shown by flow cytometry. Every patient was diagnosed with severe acquired aplastic anemia. Sequences were obtained from sorted CD4+, CD8+, or CD8+CD57+ T cells (not recorded which) from PBMCs. This receptor was identified in a human donor with aplastic anemia. The genes are TRBV5-5 and TRBJ2-5, with D perhaps matching TRBD2 (5 bases). This chain's CDR3 is CASSVLVQETQYL. CDR3 nucleotides: TGTGCCAGCAGCGTACTAGTCCAAGAGACCCAGTACCTC.